The following is a TCR beta chain sequence with its context. Its antigen is unidentified. This sample was taken from a study of shared clonotypes between healthy human individuals. Background on the study: A couple of women and a few men aged 18 to 49 made up the donors.

Naive CD8 cells comprised CD45RO-negative, CCR7-positively selected cells, excluding terminally differentiated effector memory CD45RA+ cells. Study donors comprised healthy, HIV-negative adults devoid of recent acute infection or vaccination. The method was immunoSEQ multiplex PCR; TCRdb's version includes in-frame clones alone and lacks a portion of them. The data show about 2 million clones, about 95% seen once. Study-wide results and caveats: Larger estimated richness was generally seen in naive subsets than in memory subsets.

The V segment lost 7 bases and the J segment 4 bases; nucleotides outside the gene matches: 6. The CDR3 runs 14 residues. Per the germline V gene, CDR1 is MNHEY and CDR2 is SVGAGI. The sample was naive CD8+ T cells sorted from blood. The chain recombines TRBV6-5 with TRBJ2-3, with 9 bases matching TRBD2. The sequence was collected from a man between 18 and 29 years old in good health. The CDR3 spells CASTWTSESDTQYF. For the CDR3, the DNA is TGTGCCAGCACCTGGACTAGCGAGTCAGATACGCAGTATTTT.